These T cell receptor beta chains were read from a single sample in a study of radiation and T cells in renal cell carcinoma. The protocol was immunoSEQ multiplex PCR, while the TCRdb copy is restricted to in-frame clones and leaves out a portion. The sample contains 150,000 or so clones, around nine tenths of which appear only once. The input for sequencing was blood, taken from a patient whose treatment included radiotherapy and nephrectomy. The receptors here all came from a woman in her forties or fifties with renal cell carcinoma. Each CDR3 is given with its conserved first and last residue. A D gene is named only where the DNA matches it firmly. Clone size is stated in some rows and not others, as once, few, many or a class when expanded.

J gene: TRBJ1-1; D gene: .; V gene: TRBV7-3; clone size: once; CDR3 DNA: TGTGCCAGCAGCTTACCGGGGGCAGGGACTGAAGCTTTCTTT; CDR3 protein: CASSLPGAGTEAFF
J gene: TRBJ1-2; D gene: .; V gene: TRBV4-1; clone size: .; CDR3 DNA: TGCGCCAGCAGCCAAGATGACAGGAACTATGGCTACACCTTC; CDR3 protein: CASSQDDRNYGYTF
J gene: TRBJ1-2; D gene: .; V gene: TRBV2; clone size: .; CDR3 DNA: TGTGCCAGCAGCCAAGGGAACTATGGCTACACCTTC; CDR3 protein: CASSQGNYGYTF
J gene: TRBJ1-3; D gene: .; V gene: TRBV5-4; clone size: .; CDR3 DNA: TGTGCCAGCAGCTTGGCAGGGACCGCCACTGGAAACACCATATATTTT; CDR3 protein: CASSLAGTATGNTIYF
J gene: TRBJ2-3; D gene: TRBD2; V gene: TRBV29-1; clone size: .; CDR3 DNA: TGCAGCGTAAACCCGGGACTAGCGGGGGCGGATACGCAGTATTTT; CDR3 protein: CSVNPGLAGADTQYF
J gene: TRBJ1-2; D gene: TRBD1; V gene: TRBV25-1; clone size: .; CDR3 DNA: TGTGCCAGCAGTCGGGGGACAGGGGGTGGCTACACCTTC; CDR3 protein: CASSRGTGGGYTF
J gene: TRBJ1-1; D gene: .; V gene: TRBV6-1; clone size: .; CDR3 DNA: TGTGCCAGCAGGGGTCCGGGACGGATGAACACTGAAGCTTTCTTT; CDR3 protein: CASRGPGRMNTEAFF
J gene: TRBJ2-2; D gene: .; V gene: TRBV5-1; clone size: .; CDR3 DNA: TGCGCCAGCAGCTTGGCCTCGGGGGCAATGTCCACCGGGGAGCTGTTTTTT; CDR3 protein: CASSLASGAMSTGELFF
J gene: TRBJ2-7; D gene: .; V gene: TRBV12-2; clone size: .; CDR3 DNA: TGTGCAAGTCTCCTTAGGGAGCGGACGGTAACCTACGAGCAGTACTTC; CDR3 protein: CASLLRERTVTYEQYF
J gene: TRBJ1-1; D gene: .; V gene: TRBV30; clone size: few; CDR3 DNA: TGTGCCTGGAGTCTGGGTGCTGAAGCTTTCTTT; CDR3 protein: CAWSLGAEAFF
J gene: TRBJ1-5; D gene: .; V gene: TRBV5-1; clone size: .; CDR3 DNA: TGCGCCAGCAGCTTGGGGGCAGGCAGCAATCAGCCCCAGCATTTT; CDR3 protein: CASSLGAGSNQPQHF
J gene: TRBJ2-1; D gene: TRBD2; V gene: TRBV9; clone size: .; CDR3 DNA: TGTGCCAGCAGCGCGACTAGCGGGTGGTCCTACAATGAGCAGTTCTTC; CDR3 protein: CASSATSGWSYNEQFF